This record looks at one T cell receptor (beta chain) sequence and its context. What it binds is not known. Once isolated by positive magnetic bead selection, the CD4+ and CD8+ cells had their purity checked by flow cytometry. V was pared by 6 bases and J by 9 bases, with 18 bases between. The CDR3 covers 14 residues. CDR1 MNHEY and CDR2 SMNVEV come from the germline V gene (reference sequence). Generated by immunoSEQ multiplex PCR, the TCRdb table keeps only in-frame clones and is missing some. The table includes roughly 30,000 clones, approximately 78% detected once. The data originate from a study of somatic mutations in cytotoxic T cells in rheumatoid arthritis. Study details: Certain V beta antibody-stained T-cell populations, V beta1+ cells sequenced for TCRB among them, were flow-sorted to nearly 100% purity. Study outcomes and limitations: In about an eighth of the roughly 60 patients, the largest CD8+ clone exceeded 20% of CD8+ cells. Measurement of CD8+ T-cell clonality revealed no significant difference between rheumatoid arthritis patients and age-matched healthy controls.

This chain connects TRBV27 to TRBJ2-1; no clear D. The source of this sequence is an adult with rheumatoid arthritis. Sequenced: CD8+ T cells sorted from blood. The CDR3 nucleotides are TGTGCCAGCAGACGGGTCCCTGTCTTCGGTGAGCAGTTCTTC. It yields the protein CASRRVPVFGEQFF.